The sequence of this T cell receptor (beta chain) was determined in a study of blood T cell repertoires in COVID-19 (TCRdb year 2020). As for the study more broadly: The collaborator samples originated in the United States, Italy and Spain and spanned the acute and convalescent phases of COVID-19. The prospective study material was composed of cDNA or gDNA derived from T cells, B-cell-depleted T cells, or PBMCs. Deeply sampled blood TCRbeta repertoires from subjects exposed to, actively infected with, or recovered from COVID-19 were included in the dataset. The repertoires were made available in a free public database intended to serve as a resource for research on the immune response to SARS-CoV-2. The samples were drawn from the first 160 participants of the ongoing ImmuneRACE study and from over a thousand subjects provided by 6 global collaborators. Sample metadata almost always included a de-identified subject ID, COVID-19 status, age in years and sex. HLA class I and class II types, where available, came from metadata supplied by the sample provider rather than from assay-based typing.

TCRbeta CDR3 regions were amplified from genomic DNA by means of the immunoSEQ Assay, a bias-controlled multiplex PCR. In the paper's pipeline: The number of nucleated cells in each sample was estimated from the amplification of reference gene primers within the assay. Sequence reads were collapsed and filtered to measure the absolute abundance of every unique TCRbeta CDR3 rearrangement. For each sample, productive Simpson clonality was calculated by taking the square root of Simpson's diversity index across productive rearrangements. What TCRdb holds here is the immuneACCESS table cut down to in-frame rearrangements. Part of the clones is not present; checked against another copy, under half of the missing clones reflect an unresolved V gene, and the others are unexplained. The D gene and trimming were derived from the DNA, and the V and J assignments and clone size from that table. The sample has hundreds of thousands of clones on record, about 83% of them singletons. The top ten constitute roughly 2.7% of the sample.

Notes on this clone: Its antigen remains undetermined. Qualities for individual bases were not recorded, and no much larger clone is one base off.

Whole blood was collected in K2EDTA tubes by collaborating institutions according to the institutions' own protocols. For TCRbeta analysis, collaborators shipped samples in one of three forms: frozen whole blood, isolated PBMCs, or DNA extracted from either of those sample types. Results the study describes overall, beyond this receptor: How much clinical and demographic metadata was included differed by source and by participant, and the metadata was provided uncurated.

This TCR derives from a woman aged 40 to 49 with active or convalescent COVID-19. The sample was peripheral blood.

In nucleotides, the sequence is TGTGCCAGCAGCTTAGTTGGTGGAGAGTACAATGAGCAGTTCTTC. It translates as CASSLVGGEYNEQFF. This chain is built from TRBV7-9 and TRBJ2-1, with the identity of the D gene unclear. Reading from cysteine to phenylalanine, the CDR3 counts 15 amino acids. Only CDR3 DNA is held: 45 bases, read in frame from base 1. A distance of 11 bases separates the germline ends of V and J, which lose 1 base and 4 bases respectively. According to the germline V gene (reference sequence), CDR1 reads SEHNR and CDR2 reads FQNEAQ.